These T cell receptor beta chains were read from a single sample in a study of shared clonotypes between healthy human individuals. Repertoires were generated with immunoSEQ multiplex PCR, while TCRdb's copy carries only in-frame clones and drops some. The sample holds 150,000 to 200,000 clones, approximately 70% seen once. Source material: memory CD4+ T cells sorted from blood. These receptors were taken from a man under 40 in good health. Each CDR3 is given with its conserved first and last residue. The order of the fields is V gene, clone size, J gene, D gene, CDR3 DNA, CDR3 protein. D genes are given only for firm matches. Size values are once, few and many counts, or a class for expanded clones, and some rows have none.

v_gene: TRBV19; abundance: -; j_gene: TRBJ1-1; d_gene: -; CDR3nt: TGTGCCAGTAGTCTGAGGACAATGGGGAACACTGAAGCTTTCTTT; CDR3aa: CASSLRTMGNTEAFF
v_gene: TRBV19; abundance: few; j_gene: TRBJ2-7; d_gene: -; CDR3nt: TGTGCCAGTAGTCGGTGGAACGAGCAGTACTTC; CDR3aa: CASSRWNEQYF
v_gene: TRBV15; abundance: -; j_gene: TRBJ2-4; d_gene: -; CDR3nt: TGTGCCACCCGGAGCTATGGTGAAAACATTCAGTACTTC; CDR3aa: CATRSYGENIQYF
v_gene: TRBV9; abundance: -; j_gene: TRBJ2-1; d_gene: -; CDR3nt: TGTGCCAGCAGCGGGAGTATCGGACGCTTCGAGCAGTTCTTC; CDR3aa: CASSGSIGRFEQFF
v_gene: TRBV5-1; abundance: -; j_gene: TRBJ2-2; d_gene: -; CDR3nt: TGCGCCAGCAGCTTGTGGGGGGAGCTGTTTTTT; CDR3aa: CASSLWGELFF
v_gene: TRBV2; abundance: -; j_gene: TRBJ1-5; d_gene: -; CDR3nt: TGTGCCAGCAGACAGGACACTGGCAATCAGCCCCAGCATTTT; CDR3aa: CASRQDTGNQPQHF
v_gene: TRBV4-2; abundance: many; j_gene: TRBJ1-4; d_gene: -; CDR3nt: TGTGCCAGCAGCCCAAGTCGGGGAAGCGTCGGAAAACTGTTTTTT; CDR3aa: CASSPSRGSVGKLFF
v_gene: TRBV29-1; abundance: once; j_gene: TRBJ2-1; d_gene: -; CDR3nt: TGCAGCGCCTGGTACAATGAGCAGTTCTTC; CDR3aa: CSAWYNEQFF
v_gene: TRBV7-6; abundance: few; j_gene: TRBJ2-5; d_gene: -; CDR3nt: TGTGCCAGCAGCCCAGTTGTTGGACAAGAGACCCAGTACTTC; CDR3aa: CASSPVVGQETQYF
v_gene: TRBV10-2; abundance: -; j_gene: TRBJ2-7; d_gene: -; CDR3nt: TGCGCCAGCAGTGACCCTGGTACCCACTACGAGCAGTACTTC; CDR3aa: CASSDPGTHYEQYF
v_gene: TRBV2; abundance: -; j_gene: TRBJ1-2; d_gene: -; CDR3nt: TGTGCCAGCAGGAGAGGGGAGAGTGGCTACACCTTC; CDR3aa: CASRRGESGYTF
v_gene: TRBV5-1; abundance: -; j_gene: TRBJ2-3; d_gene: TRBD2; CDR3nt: TGCGCCAGCAGCCAGGGACTAGCGGGAGCAGATACGCAGTATTTT; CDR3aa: CASSQGLAGADTQYF
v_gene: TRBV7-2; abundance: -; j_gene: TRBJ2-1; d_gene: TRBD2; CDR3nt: TGTGCCAGCAGCCGGGGGGGGACATCTAACAATGAGCAGTTCTTC; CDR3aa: CASSRGGTSNNEQFF
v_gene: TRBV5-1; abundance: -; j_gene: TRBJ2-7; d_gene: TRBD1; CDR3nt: TGCGCCAGCAGCTTTCGGGACAGGGGGGACGAGCAGTACTTC; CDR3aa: CASSFRDRGDEQYF
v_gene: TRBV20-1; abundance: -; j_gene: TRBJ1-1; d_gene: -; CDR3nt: TGCAGTGCTAGGGAGGTCTCTGGAGCTTTCTTT; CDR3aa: CSAREVSGAFF
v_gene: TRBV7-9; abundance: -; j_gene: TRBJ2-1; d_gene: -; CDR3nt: TGTGCCAGCAGCTCCCAGCGGGCAGGGCGGGTAGCCAATCGCAATGAGCAGTTCTTC; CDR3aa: CASSSQRAGRVANRNEQFF
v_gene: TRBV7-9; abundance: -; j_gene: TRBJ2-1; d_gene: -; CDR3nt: TGTGCCATCATGGGGCGATCAAACAATGAGCAGTTCTTC; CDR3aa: CAIMGRSNNEQFF
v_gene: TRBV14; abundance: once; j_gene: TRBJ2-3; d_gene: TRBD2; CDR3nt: TGTGCCAGCAGCCTTAAGCGGGAGAGCTTCGCAGATACGCAGTATTTT; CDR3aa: CASSLKRESFADTQYF
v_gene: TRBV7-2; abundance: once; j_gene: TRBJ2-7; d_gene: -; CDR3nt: TGTGCCAGCAGCTTGTCGGATTCATACGAGCAGTACTTC; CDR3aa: CASSLSDSYEQYF
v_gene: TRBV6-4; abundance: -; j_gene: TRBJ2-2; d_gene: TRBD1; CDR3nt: TGTGCCAGCTCGCAGGGGGCGAACACCGGGGAGCTGTTTTTT; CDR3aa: CASSQGANTGELFF